The 10 T cell receptor beta chains in this list originate from one sample, sequenced in a study of T cell responses to AZD1222 COVID-19 vaccine. Profiled with immunoSEQ multiplex PCR; TCRdb holds only in-frame clones, not every one. The sample holds 110,000 to 150,000 clones; approximately 91% are singletons and the top ten take more than 1.5%. This specimen was peripheral blood, taken 28 days after the second AZD1222 dose. These TCRs come from an adult who received the AZD1222 COVID-19 vaccine.

This clone occurred a few times. The CDR3 here is CAWSQGLGEQYF. CDR3 sequence (DNA): TGTGCCTGGAGCCAGGGACTAGGCGAGCAGTACTTC. The chain recombines TRBV30 with TRBJ2-7; TRBD2 matches 8 bases. The V gene end was trimmed by 3 bases and the J gene end by 6 bases; junction bases not matched to a gene: 4. The CDR3 runs 12 residues. Germline V gene data show CDR1 as GTSNPN and CDR2 as SVGIG (reference sequence). Using reference TRBV30 and TRBJ2-7 for the parts outside the CDR3, the full variable domain is SQTIHQWPATLVQPVGSPLSLECTVEGTSNPNLYWYRQAAGRGLQLLFYSVGIGQISSEVPQNLSASRPQDRQFILSSKKLLLSDSGFYLCAWSQGLGEQYFGPGTRLTVT.

The CDR3 sequence: CASSQWGMVNEQFF. Here the CDR3 DNA reads TGCGCCAGCAGCCAGTGGGGGATGGTCAATGAGCAGTTCTTC. The chain employs TRBV4-1 and TRBJ2-1; D is possibly TRBD1 or TRBD2 (5 bases each). The CDR3 sequence is 14 residues long. The V gene lost 3 bases and the J gene lost 6 bases, with 12 bases spanning the gap. Germline CDR1 reads MGHRA; CDR2 reads YSYEKL.

This chain connects TRBV29-1 to TRBJ1-2; tentatively, D is TRBD1 (5 bases). The CDR3 totals 14 residues. V was clipped by 0 bases and J by 0 bases, with 8 bases between them. Germline CDR1 reads SQVTM; CDR2 reads ANQGSEA. The CDR3 DNA sequence: TGCAGCGTTGAAGAAAGGGGACCTAACTATGGCTACACCTTC. Amino acids: CSVEERGPNYGYTF.

This chain uses TRBV2 with TRBJ1-6; perhaps TRBD1 as D (5 bases). In germline, CDR1 is SNHLY, CDR2 FYNNEI. The ends were cut back, 4 bases at V and 10 bases at J, with 8 bases in the middle. The CDR3 totals 12 residues. DNA for the CDR3: TGTGCCAGCAGTGTTGGGGGATCACCCCTCCACTTT. This encodes CASSVGGSPLHF.

The rearrangement uses TRBV3-1 (or the pseudogene TRBV3-2) and TRBJ2-7; D not certain. The germline CDR1 and CDR2 sequences are LGHDT and YNNKEL (reference sequence). V lost 1 base, J lost 5 bases, and 6 bases lay in between. This CDR3 spans 12 amino acids. CDR3 in amino acids: CASSQVRNEQYF. CDR3 DNA sequence: TGTGCCAGCAGCCAAGTCAGGAACGAGCAGTACTTC.

This rearrangement joins TRBV7-3 to TRBJ2-2; D ambiguous. From germline, CDR1 is SGHTA and CDR2 FQGTGA. V was pared by 5 bases and J by 6 bases, with 13 bases between. The CDR3 spans 14 residues. The CDR3 DNA reads as TGTGCCAGCAGCCTCCTCTCCGAAGCCGGGGAGCTGTTTTTT. Encoded protein: CASSLLSEAGELFF.

The gene calls are TRBV9 and TRBJ1-5; D is unresolved. The CDR3 is made up of 14 amino acids. The V gene lost 3 bases and the J gene lost 4 bases, with 11 bases spanning the gap. Looked up from germline, CDR1 is SGDLS and CDR2 is YYNGEE. The DNA for the CDR3 is TGTGCCAGCAGCGCAGAAGGACGTAATCAGCCCCAGCATTTT. Translation gives CASSAEGRNQPQHF. Complete variable domain (other parts from reference TRBV9 and TRBJ1-5): DSGVTQTPKHLITATGQRVTLRCSPRSGDLSVYWYQQSLDQGLQFLIQYYNGEERAKGNILERFSAQQFPDLHSELNLSSLELGDSALYFCASSAEGRNQPQHFGDGTRLSIL.

The CDR3 spells CASSPWTRGGSGNQPQHF. In nucleotides, the CDR3 is TGTGCCAGCAGCCCCTGGACACGGGGCGGATCGGGCAATCAGCCCCAGCATTTT. The chain employs TRBV4-2 and TRBJ1-5; a possible D gene is TRBD1 (5 bases). This CDR3 has 18 amino acids. Germline lookup yields CDR1 LGHNA and CDR2 YNFKEQ. V was cut by 4 bases and J by 2 bases, with 21 bases left in between.

Here the CDR3 reads CASRPGQDYGYTF. The CDR3 DNA sequence: TGTGCCAGCAGACCGGGACAGGACTATGGCTACACCTTC. This rearrangement joins TRBV2 to TRBJ1-2; the match to TRBD1 covers 8 bases. The J segment lost 3 bases and the V segment lost 6 bases, leaving 3 bases of the junction unmatched. CDR3 length: 13 residues. In germline, CDR1 is SNHLY, CDR2 FYNNEI.

The V gene is TRBV19, the J gene TRBJ2-6; maybe TRBD1 (5 bases). The length of the CDR3 is 17 residues. Trimming stripped 3 bases from V and 0 bases from J, with 12 bases between. Germline assignment: CDR1 LNHDA and CDR2 SQIVND (reference sequence). The DNA of the CDR3 is TGTGCCAGTAGTATTTGGGGCGCGAGCTCTGGGGCCAACGTCCTGACTTTC. It specifies CASSIWGASSGANVLTF.